These T cell receptor beta chains were read from a single sample in a study of breast tumors, draining lymph nodes, adjacent tissues. Each CDR3 protein gets one entry after TCRdb re-called the multiplex PCR reads with MiXCR. The sample includes roughly 120,000 distinct CDR3 sequences, just under 20% of them seen just once. Sequenced input: axillary lymph node tissue. The receptors stem from a female donor with breast cancer. Some clones in this sample may be carry-over from other donors' samples. Each CDR3 is given with its conserved first and last residue. The D gene is left open where the match is weak. Size values are once, few and many counts, or a class for expanded clones, and some rows have none.

J gene	D gene	V gene	clone size	CDR3 protein	CDR3 DNA
TRBJ2-7	.	TRBV12-3/TRBV12-4	many	CASSLGPGREQYF	TGTGCCAGCAGTTTAGGCCCAGGGCGCGAGCAGTACTTC
TRBJ2-7	TRBD1	TRBV20-1	many	CSAPRTGAYEQYF	TGCAGTGCCCCTCGGACAGGGGCCTACGAGCAGTACTTC
TRBJ2-1	.	TRBV10-3	many	CAIKGGQGAWDEQFF	TGTGCCATCAAGGGGGGGCAGGGGGCTTGGGATGAGCAGTTCTTC
TRBJ2-3	.	TRBV7-9	many	CASSGTYTDTQYF	TGTGCCAGCAGCGGGACTTACACAGATACGCAGTATTTT
TRBJ2-2	TRBD1	TRBV20-1	many	CSARDRGQRDTGELFF	TGCAGTGCTAGAGACAGGGGGCAACGGGACACCGGGGAGCTGTTTTTT
TRBJ2-3	.	TRBV9	many	CASSVSVSTDTQYF	TGTGCCAGCAGCGTATCCGTGAGCACAGATACGCAGTATTTT
TRBJ1-5	TRBD1	TRBV20-1	many	CSARDTGGLSQPQHF	TGCAGTGCTAGAGATACAGGGGGCTTGAGTCAGCCCCAGCATTTT
TRBJ1-1	TRBD1	TRBV20-1	few	CSASSTGGMNTEAFF	TGCAGTGCTAGTAGTACAGGGGGCATGAACACTGAAGCTTTCTTT
TRBJ2-1	.	TRBV12-3/TRBV12-4	many	CASSRGGFDNEQFF	TGTGCCAGCAGCAGAGGGGGGTTCGACAATGAGCAGTTCTTC
TRBJ2-5	TRBD2	TRBV7-9	many	CASSRTSGEMKETQYF	TGTGCCAGCAGCCGGACTAGCGGGGAAATGAAAGAGACCCAGTACTTC
TRBJ1-6	.	TRBV20-1	many	CSARAGERVYNSPLHF	TGCAGTGCTAGAGCGGGCGAACGCGTTTATAATTCACCCCTCCACTTT
TRBJ2-7	TRBD2	TRBV28	many	CASKVAGDHSSYEQYF	TGTGCCAGCAAAGTAGCGGGAGACCACAGCTCCTACGAGCAGTACTTC
TRBJ2-2	TRBD2	TRBV12-3/TRBV12-4	many	CASSFLLAATGELFF	TGTGCCAGCAGTTTTTTGCTAGCGGCCACCGGGGAGCTGTTTTTT
TRBJ2-2	.	TRBV19	many	CASSSGTSGELFF	TGTGCCAGTAGTAGTGGGACAAGCGGGGAGCTGTTTTTT
TRBJ2-2	.	TRBV24-1	many	CATSQGWNTGELFF	TGTGCCACCAGTCAGGGGTGGAACACCGGGGAGCTGTTTTTT
TRBJ2-5	.	TRBV6-1	few	CASSTRSQETQYF	TGTGCCAGCAGTACAAGGTCACAAGAGACCCAGTACTTC
TRBJ1-6	.	TRBV18	many	CASSPEVLNSPLHF	TGTGCCAGCTCACCAGAGGTTTTGAATTCACCCCTCCACTTT
TRBJ2-3	TRBD2	TRBV6-5	few	CASSDSAGGDAQYF	TGTGCCAGCAGTGACTCTGCGGGGGGAGATGCGCAGTATTTT
TRBJ2-7	.	TRBV4-1	many	CASSQAYSSYEQYF	TGCGCCAGCAGCCAAGCATACAGTTCCTACGAGCAGTACTTC
TRBJ1-1	TRBD1	TRBV6-1	.	CASSRDRGTEAFF	TGCGCCAGCAGCCGGGACAGGGGGACTGAAGCTTTCTTT
TRBJ2-1	TRBD2	TRBV20-1	many	CSAYSQGLAGGPSSYNEQFF	TGCAGTGCTTACTCCCAGGGGCTAGCGGGAGGGCCGAGCTCCTACAATGAGCAGTTCTTC
TRBJ2-5	TRBD2	TRBV20-1	many	CSASRLAGGETQYF	TGCAGTGCTAGTAGGCTAGCGGGGGGCGAGACCCAGTACTTC
TRBJ2-7	.	TRBV20-1	many	CSARLPFSYEQYF	TGCAGTGCTAGACTCCCCTTCTCCTACGAGCAGTACTTC
TRBJ2-5	.	TRBV2	many	CASATKRAETQYF	TGTGCCTCAGCGACTAAACGAGCGGAGACCCAGTACTTC
TRBJ2-5	.	TRBV6-5	many	CASSLPGVETQYF	TGTGCCAGCAGTCTACCTGGGGTAGAGACCCAGTACTTC
TRBJ1-2	.	TRBV10-2	many	CASSEFHLEGYTF	TGCGCCAGCAGTGAGTTCCACCTGGAAGGCTACACCTTC
TRBJ1-1	.	TRBV25-1	.	CASSERPGTEAFF	TGTGCCAGCAGTGAACGGCCCGGCACTGAAGCTTTCTTT
TRBJ2-5	TRBD1	TRBV20-1	many	CSAARTGGIGETQYF	TGCAGTGCTGCACGGACAGGGGGTATAGGGGAGACCCAGTACTTC
TRBJ2-3	.	TRBV2	many	CASSELGLVNTDTQYF	TGTGCCAGCAGTGAACTAGGGCTTGTTAACACGGATACGCAGTATTTT
TRBJ2-7	.	TRBV6-6	many	CASTSSYEQYF	TGTGCCAGCACCAGCAGTTACGAGCAGTACTTC
TRBJ2-1	TRBD2	TRBV27	.	CASSLAASGYNEQFF	TGTGCCAGCAGTTTAGCCGCTAGCGGGTACAATGAGCAGTTCTTC
TRBJ1-3	TRBD1	TRBV18	.	CASSRDRAVYF	TGTGCCAGCTCACGGGACAGGGCCGTATATTTT
TRBJ1-3	.	TRBV28	many	CASSLQGNTIYF	TGTGCCAGCAGCTTACAGGGAAACACCATATATTTT
TRBJ2-2	.	TRBV7-2	many	CASSLVTGTGELFF	TGTGCCAGCAGCTTAGTAACAGGGACCGGGGAGCTGTTTTTT
TRBJ2-1	TRBD2	TRBV24-1	many	CATSDWTSGGLNEQFF	TGTGCCACCAGTGACTGGACTAGCGGGGGCCTGAATGAGCAGTTCTTC
TRBJ2-1	.	TRBV19	many	CASSINGGGFLVQFF	TGTGCCAGTAGTATAAACGGGGGTGGCTTTTTGGTGCAGTTCTTC
TRBJ2-1	.	TRBV6-1	.	CASSRDNSYNEQFF	TGTGCCAGCAGCCGGGACAACTCCTACAATGAGCAGTTCTTC
TRBJ2-7	.	TRBV27	many	CASSRDLPYEQYF	TGTGCCAGCAGTCGGGACTTACCCTACGAGCAGTACTTC
TRBJ1-4	.	TRBV7-9	few	CASSSLGGFTNEKLFF	TGTGCCAGCAGCTCCCTGGGGGGGTTCACTAATGAAAAACTGTTTTTT
TRBJ2-3	TRBD2	TRBV5-1	many	CASMSAGVTDTQYF	TGCGCCAGCATGTCGGCGGGGGTCACAGATACGCAGTATTTT
TRBJ2-7	TRBD1	TRBV10-3	many	CATRDSYEQYF	TGTGCCACCCGGGACAGCTACGAGCAGTACTTC